The 26 T cell receptor beta chains presented below share a single source sample, sequenced in a study of cytomegalovirus exposure and HLA in healthy donors (dated by TCRdb to 2016 to 2017). The library was prepared using the immunoSEQ multiplex PCR assay. A mixture of 60 forward primers for TCR Vbeta segments and 13 reverse primers for TCR Jbeta segments was used in the multiplex PCR. TCRdb mirrors the immuneACCESS table, restricted to in-frame sequences. Some clones are absent from its copies; in checked studies, under half trace to an unresolved V gene, and the reason for the others is unknown. A total of approximately 100,000 clones appear in this sample, 74% of them only once. Approximately 1.8% of the sample rests with the top ten. Input material: PBMCs. All receptors come from a male donor in good health and CMV-seronegative.

The J gene is TRBJ1-4, the V gene TRBV27, with TRBD1 identical over 11 bases. The germline CDR1 and CDR2 sequences are MNHEY and SMNVEV (reference sequence). Trimming at V came to 6 bases and at J to 8 bases, leaving 8 bases not matched to a gene. The CDR3 extends over 15 amino acids. The CDR3 reads CASSRAGQGEEKLFF. DNA of the CDR3: TGTGCCAGCAGCCGAGCGGGACAGGGGGAAGAAAAACTGTTTTTT.

J is TRBJ2-7 and V is TRBV19; 7 nucleotides match TRBD2. Looked up from germline, CDR1 is LNHDA and CDR2 is SQIVND (reference sequence). The CDR3 runs to 15 residues. With V trimmed by 2 bases and J by 2 bases, 6 bases remained unmatched. CDR3 DNA: TGTGCCAGTAGTATACTCGGGGGGTCCCCCTACGAGCAGTACTTC. Translation gives CASSILGGSPYEQYF. Variable domain in full (rest from reference TRBV19 and TRBJ2-7): DGGITQSPKYLFRKEGQNVTLSCEQNLNHDAMYWYRQDPGQGLRLIYYSQIVNDFQKGDIAEGYSVSREKKESFPLTVTSAQKNPTAFYLCASSILGGSPYEQYFGPGTRLTVT.

This chain connects TRBV13 to TRBJ2-7; 12 nucleotides line up with TRBD2. Germline CDR1 reads PRHDT; CDR2 reads FYEKMQ (reference sequence). This CDR3 is 22 amino acids long. The V and J ends lost 0 bases and 2 bases, in that order; junction bases with no gene match: 20. CDR3 DNA sequence: TGTGCCAGCAGCTTAGGGGCTAGGAGGGCTAGCGGGAGGGCCGTTTTCACCTACGAGCAGTACTTC. As protein: CASSLGARRASGRAVFTYEQYF.

This clone came up once. The chain recombines TRBV7-8 with TRBJ2-7, with 8 positions matching TRBD1. CDR3 length: 14 amino acids. Germline loops: CDR1 SGHVS, CDR2 FQNEAQ. With 4 bases clipped from V and 4 bases from J, the junction kept 6 bases outside the gene matches. The CDR3 DNA reads TGTGCCAGCAGCTCCGGGACAGGAGAATACGAGCAGTACTTC. This encodes CASSSGTGEYEQYF.

The V call is TRBV27, the J call TRBJ1-5, with D unresolved. Germline CDR1 MNHEY, CDR2 SMNVEV (reference sequence). Trimming took off 4 bases at V and 2 bases at J, with 6 bases between the two ends. There are 13 residues in the CDR3. DNA of the CDR3: TGTGCCAGCAGTTGGAGCGGCAATCAGCCCCAGCATTTT. It encodes CASSWSGNQPQHF.

This chain links TRBV28 with TRBJ1-2, with 11 bases fitting TRBD1. This CDR3 has 14 residues. V dropped 6 bases and J dropped 2; count of bases not matched to a gene: 2. Germline V lookup: CDR1 MDHEN, CDR2 SYDVKM. CDR3 residues: CASSRTGGNYGYTF. The CDR3 region has the DNA TGTGCCAGCAGCCGGACAGGGGGCAACTATGGCTACACCTTC.

V usage is TRBV13 and J usage is TRBJ2-5; 7 nucleotides match TRBD2. The J call may be wrong; the DNA end is better matched by TRBJ2-7. The length of the CDR3 is 15 residues. Germline CDR1 PRHDT, CDR2 FYEKMQ (reference sequence). As DNA, the CDR3 is TGTGCCAGCAGCATGGGCACTAGCGAGACCTACGAGCAGTACTTC. It specifies CASSMGTSETYEQYF.

The rearrangement uses TRBV6-1 and TRBJ2-1, with D hard to call. CDR1 MNHNS and CDR2 SASEGT come from the germline V gene. The CDR3 has 16 amino acids. The V gene lost 2 bases and the J gene lost 2 bases, with 13 bases spanning the gap. The CDR3 spells CASSERDRITYNEQFF. The CDR3 DNA sequence: TGTGCCAGCAGTGAAAGAGATAGAATCACCTACAATGAGCAGTTCTTC.

This rearrangement joins TRBV6-6 to TRBJ1-1; the match to TRBD1 covers 7 bases. The CDR3 loop spans 15 amino acids. Germline CDR1 is MNHNY and CDR2 is SVGAGI (reference sequence). Unmatched junction bases numbered 7, after V lost 2 bases and J lost 4 bases. The CDR3 nucleotides read TGTGCCAGCAGTTACGAGGGGGCGTCGCTCACTGAAGCTTTCTTT. It codes for CASSYEGASLTEAFF.

This clone was counted a few times. The V and J genes are TRBV15 and TRBJ2-1; the match to TRBD2 covers 13 bases. The junction had 5 bases not matched to a gene; V was cut back by 1 base and J by 8 bases. Germline V gene sequence: CDR1 LNHNV, CDR2 YYDKDF (reference sequence). The CDR3 has 16 residues. The DNA for the CDR3 is TGTGCCACCAGCAGAGTTCGACTAGCGGGAGGCCATGAGCAGTTCTTC. Protein product: CATSRVRLAGGHEQFF.

This rearrangement joins TRBV5-1 to TRBJ2-4; 8 bases agree with TRBD2. V lost 1 base and J lost 9; bases outside the gene matches: 12. Germline V CDR1 and CDR2: SGHRS, YFSETQ. This CDR3 contains 16 residues. The CDR3 sequence: CASSLPPGTSIGIQYF. The CDR3, as DNA: TGCGCCAGCAGCTTGCCCCCCGGGACTAGTATTGGCATTCAGTACTTC.

This chain joins TRBV7-9 and TRBJ2-5, with a weak D call TRBD2 (5 bases). Looked up from germline, CDR1 is SEHNR and CDR2 is FQNEAQ (reference sequence). V was trimmed by 3 bases and J by 1 base, leaving 12 bases between them. CDR3 length: 15 residues. For the CDR3, the DNA is TGTGCCAGCAGCTTTTCCGGGGATCTCCAAGAGACCCAGTACTTC. Protein: CASSFSGDLQETQYF.

The V call is TRBV7-2, the J call TRBJ1-2, with 10 bases lining up with TRBD1. The germline CDR1 and CDR2 sequences are SGHTA and FQGNSA. V was clipped by 4 bases and J by 7 bases; unmatched bases: 6. The CDR3 contains 14 residues. The CDR3 sequence is CASSSSTGGIGYTF. The CDR3 coding sequence is TGTGCCAGCAGCTCGTCGACAGGGGGCATTGGCTACACCTTC.

The V call is TRBV2, the J call TRBJ2-3; 11 positions match TRBD2. Germline V CDR1 and CDR2: SNHLY, FYNNEI. The J segment lost 6 bases and the V segment lost 4 bases, leaving 6 bases of the junction unmatched. CDR3 size: 15 residues. CDR3: CASSGLAGYEDTQYF. The CDR3 DNA reads as TGTGCCAGCAGTGGACTAGCGGGATATGAGGATACGCAGTATTTT.

The chain employs TRBV7-2 and TRBJ2-1; 8 nucleotides line up with TRBD2. V shed 1 base and J 7 bases; nucleotides not matched to a gene: 6. CDR1 and CDR2 from the germline V gene are SGHTA and FQGNSA. The CDR3 length is 15 residues. The CDR3 spells CASSLESGGRNEQFF. The CDR3 region has the DNA TGTGCCAGCAGCTTAGAATCGGGCGGGAGGAATGAGCAGTTCTTC.

V and J are TRBV28 and TRBJ2-5; 7 nucleotides line up with TRBD2. The CDR3 consists of 14 residues. Germline V gene data show CDR1 as MDHEN and CDR2 as SYDVKM. The trim removed 3 bases at V and 3 bases at J, leaving 4 bases unmatched. CDR3 DNA: TGTGCCAGCAGTTTGGGGAGCGGGAAAGAGACCCAGTACTTC. This sequence encodes CASSLGSGKETQYF.

This sequence joins TRBV18 and TRBJ2-5; D may be TRBD1 (6 bases). Germline V gene data show CDR1 as KGHSH and CDR2 as LQKENI. Trimming took off 2 bases at V and 4 bases at J, with 14 bases between the two ends. The CDR3 is 15 residues long. As DNA, the CDR3 is TGTGCCAGCTCACCAGTTGCAGGGGTGGGAGAGACCCAGTACTTC. It yields the protein CASSPVAGVGETQYF.

The chain links TRBV6-5 to TRBJ1-2; TRBD1 matches 7 bases. This CDR3 has 13 residues. The junction had 0 bases not matched to a gene; V was cut back by 2 bases and J by 3 bases. Germline V CDR1 and CDR2: MNHEY, SVGAGI. The CDR3 here is CASSYGTDYGYTF. DNA for the CDR3: TGTGCCAGCAGTTACGGGACAGACTATGGCTACACCTTC.

CDR3 bases: TGCGCCAGCAGCTTGAGCGTCTCTGGGGCCAACGTCCTGACTTTC. Residues: CASSLSVSGANVLTF. This chain uses TRBV5-1 with TRBJ2-6, with unresolved D. Trimming took off 1 base at V and 0 bases at J, with 5 bases between the two ends. Germline V lookup: CDR1 SGHRS, CDR2 YFSETQ. CDR3 size: 15 residues. The whole variable domain, remainder taken from reference TRBV5-1 and TRBJ2-6, is KAGVTQTPRYLIKTRGQQVTLSCSPISGHRSVSWYQQTPGQGLQFLFEYFSETQRNKGNFPGRFSGRQFSNSRSEMNVSTLELGDSALYLCASSLSVSGANVLTFGAGSRLTVL.

CDR3 amino acids: CAWSVRSGSGANVLTF. CDR3 sequence (DNA): TGTGCCTGGAGTGTACGGAGTGGCTCTGGGGCCAACGTCCTGACTTTC. The chain is built from TRBV30 and TRBJ2-6; D remains unclear. Trimming took off 0 bases at V and 0 bases at J, with 9 bases between the two ends. Germline CDR1 GTSNPN, CDR2 SVGIG (reference sequence). The CDR3 runs 16 residues.

CDR3 residues: CASSWGQGHEQYF. The CDR3 region has the DNA TGTGCCAGCAGCTGGGGACAGGGGCACGAGCAGTACTTC. The rearrangement joins TRBV5-6 to TRBJ2-5; 10 bases fit TRBD1. Gene TRBJ2-7 matches the end of the DNA better, so the J call may be wrong. CDR3 size: 13 residues. CDR1 and CDR2 from the germline V gene are SGHDT and YYEEEE.

This sequence joins TRBV2 and TRBJ1-1; no clear D. Trimming stripped 4 bases from V and 4 bases from J, with 13 bases between. In germline, CDR1 is SNHLY, CDR2 FYNNEI. There are 14 residues in the CDR3. This CDR3 is CASSVGSPGTEAFF. The CDR3, as DNA: TGTGCCAGCAGTGTTGGCAGTCCGGGCACTGAAGCTTTCTTT. The full variable domain, in which reference TRBV2 and TRBJ1-1 provide the parts outside the CDR3, is EPEVTQTPSHQVTQMGQEVILRCVPISNHLYFYWYRQILGQKVEFLVSFYNNEISEKSEIFDDQFSVERPDGSNFTLKIRSTKLEDSAMYFCASSVGSPGTEAFFGQGTRLTVV.

This chain uses TRBV5-4 with TRBJ2-7, with TRBD2 identical over 10 bases. The V gene end was trimmed by 4 bases and the J gene end by 4 bases; junction bases not matched to a gene: 8. In germline, CDR1 is SGHNT, CDR2 YYREEE (reference sequence). The CDR3 totals 15 residues. The CDR3, as DNA: TGTGCCAGCAGCCAAGAACCTAGCGGGAGTTACGAGCAGTACTTC. Its protein is CASSQEPSGSYEQYF.

The V gene is TRBV7-8, the J gene TRBJ2-3, with 13 bases aligning to TRBD2. Germline V lookup: CDR1 SGHVS, CDR2 FQNEAQ. This CDR3 has 16 amino acids. Trimming at V came to 5 bases and at J to 2 bases, leaving 4 bases not matched to a gene. In DNA, the CDR3 is TGTGCCAGCAGCCCCGGGACTAGCGGGATCACAGATACGCAGTATTTT. Its translation: CASSPGTSGITDTQYF.

The chain uses TRBV2 and TRBJ1-2, with 8 bases lining up with TRBD1. The J segment lost 4 bases and the V segment lost 7 bases, leaving 11 bases of the junction unmatched. Germline assignment: CDR1 SNHLY and CDR2 FYNNEI. The CDR3 covers 15 residues. The CDR3 DNA follows: TGTGCCAGCACCATCAACCCCGGACAGGGCTATGGCTACACCTTC. It yields the protein CASTINPGQGYGYTF.

This clone was found once. This chain links TRBV27 with TRBJ2-1; D possibly corresponds to TRBD2 (6 bases). CDR1 MNHEY and CDR2 SMNVEV come from the germline V gene (reference sequence). CDR3 size: 15 residues. The V end was cut by 6 bases, the J end by 0 bases, with 12 bases between. Here the CDR3 DNA reads TGTGCCAGCAGACCGGGACTCAGCTCCTACAATGAGCAGTTCTTC. Its protein is CASRPGLSSYNEQFF.